The next 11 T cell receptor beta chains were all read from a single sample in a study of immune evolution from preneoplasia to lung adenocarcinoma. Assay: immunoSEQ multiplex PCR; the TCRdb copy retains only in-frame clones and omits some. The data hold approximately 9,100 clones, with approximately 83% observed a single time. Specimen: FFPE minimally invasive lung adenocarcinoma tissue. The receptors were sampled from a person aged 70 to 80 with lung adenocarcinoma.

The chain carries TRBV6-5 and TRBJ1-3; D is unclear. V gave up 2 bases and J gave up 2 bases, with 10 bases separating them. Germline V CDR1 and CDR2: MNHEY, SVGAGI. The CDR3 has 15 residues. CDR3 DNA: TGTGCCAGCAGTTACGGCCAAGCTGCTGGAAACACCATATATTTT. Translated: CASSYGQAAGNTIYF.

The CDR3 DNA reads TGTGCCAGCAGCAGGGGCAATGAGCAGTTCTTC. Protein sequence: CASSRGNEQFF. The chain is built from TRBV5-4 and TRBJ2-1; D might be TRBD1 (5 bases). The CDR3 totals 11 residues. V was cut by 4 bases and J by 6 bases, with 5 bases left in between. Germline V gene lookup returns CDR1 SGHNT and CDR2 YYREEE (reference sequence).

The chain joins TRBV5-4 to TRBJ2-3; no clear D. There are 16 residues in the CDR3. Germline CDR1 and CDR2: SGHNT and YYREEE (reference sequence). Trimming took off 1 base at V and 4 bases at J, with 16 bases between the two ends. CDR3 sequence (DNA): TGTGCCAGCAGCTTGAAATCCGGGCCCCTTCCAGATACGCAGTATTTT. This encodes CASSLKSGPLPDTQYF.

The chain has TRBV30 and TRBJ1-1; 10 nucleotides match TRBD1. Germline-derived CDR1 and CDR2 are GTSNPN and SVGIG (reference sequence). The J segment lost 11 bases and the V segment lost 3 bases, leaving 9 bases of the junction unmatched. This CDR3 is 13 amino acids long. The CDR3 sequence is CAWRRTGGEMAFF. CDR3 nucleotides: TGTGCCTGGAGGAGGACAGGGGGGGAAATGGCTTTCTTT.

CDR3 in DNA: TGTGCCAGCAGTGAAGCTTCGAGGACAGTCGGCTACACCTTC. Its translation: CASSEASRTVGYTF. The chain couples TRBV6-1 to TRBJ1-2, with D perhaps matching TRBD1 (6 bases). Trimming stripped 0 bases from V and 8 bases from J, with 13 bases between. Germline V gene data show CDR1 as MNHNS and CDR2 as SASEGT. The CDR3 runs to 14 residues.

The J gene is TRBJ1-1, the V gene TRBV10-3; the D is unclear. Per germline, CDR1 ENHRY and CDR2 SYGVKD. This CDR3 contains 13 residues. Trimming removed 5 bases at V and 1 base at J, with 8 bases between. The CDR3 protein is CAISPHQNTEAFF. Here the CDR3 DNA reads TGTGCCATCAGTCCTCACCAGAACACTGAAGCTTTCTTT.

The chain recombines TRBV28 with TRBJ1-5, with no clear D. Germline V gene sequence: CDR1 MDHEN, CDR2 SYDVKM. The V end was cut by 2 bases, the J end by 13 bases, with 12 bases between. The CDR3 consists of 12 residues. CDR3 region: CASSLGVGIQHF. CDR3 sequence (DNA): TGTGCCAGCAGTTTAGGCGTAGGGATTCAGCATTTT. The full variable domain, its missing parts supplied by reference TRBV28 and TRBJ1-5, is DVKVTQSSRYLVKRTGEKVFLECVQDMDHENMFWYRQDPGLGLRLIYFSYDVKMKEKGDIPEGYSVSREKKERFSLILESASTNQTSMYLCASSLGVGIQHFGDGTRLSIL.

The V gene is TRBV19, the J gene TRBJ1-2; TRBD1 might be the D (5 bases). Trimming stripped 6 bases from V and 2 bases from J, with 16 bases between. The CDR3 runs to 15 residues. The V gene's germline CDR1 is LNHDA and CDR2 SQIVND (reference sequence). The CDR3 nucleotides are TGTGCCAGTAGCCCCTCGAGCGCAGGGAACTATGGCTACACCTTC. Its protein product is CASSPSSAGNYGYTF. Full variable domain (rest looked up from reference TRBV19 and TRBJ1-2): DGGITQSPKYLFRKEGQNVTLSCEQNLNHDAMYWYRQDPGQGLRLIYYSQIVNDFQKGDIAEGYSVSREKKESFPLTVTSAQKNPTAFYLCASSPSSAGNYGYTFGSGTRLTVV.

Only a few counts were recorded for this clone. The chain has TRBV28 and TRBJ1-5; the D gene is possibly TRBD1 (6 bases). The CDR3 has 12 residues. V was cut by 5 bases and J by 7 bases, with 9 bases left in between. Germline V gene lookup returns CDR1 MDHEN and CDR2 SYDVKM. Here the CDR3 DNA reads TGTGCCAGCAGTCAGACAGGACAGCCCCAGCATTTT. Encoded protein: CASSQTGQPQHF. The full variable domain, in which reference TRBV28 and TRBJ1-5 provide the parts outside the CDR3, is DVKVTQSSRYLVKRTGEKVFLECVQDMDHENMFWYRQDPGLGLRLIYFSYDVKMKEKGDIPEGYSVSREKKERFSLILESASTNQTSMYLCASSQTGQPQHFGDGTRLSIL.

The chain carries TRBV10-3 and TRBJ2-7; TRBD1 matches at 8 bases. CDR1 and CDR2 from the germline V gene are ENHRY and SYGVKD. V lost 7 bases to trimming and J lost 4 bases; unmatched junction nucleotides: 9. CDR3 length equals 14 residues. CDR3 coding DNA: TGTGCCATCATTGCTCCAGGGGGCAGATACGAGCAGTACTTC. It specifies CAIIAPGGRYEQYF.

This clone has just one count. This chain joins TRBV7-2 and TRBJ2-5; 8 positions agree with TRBD1. Germline CDR1 reads SGHTA; CDR2 reads FQGNSA. V shed 5 bases and J 4 bases; nucleotides not matched to a gene: 9. This CDR3 is built from 15 residues. CDR3 residues: CASSAGGRGRETQYF. DNA of the CDR3: TGTGCCAGCAGCGCAGGGGGCAGGGGGCGAGAGACCCAGTACTTC.